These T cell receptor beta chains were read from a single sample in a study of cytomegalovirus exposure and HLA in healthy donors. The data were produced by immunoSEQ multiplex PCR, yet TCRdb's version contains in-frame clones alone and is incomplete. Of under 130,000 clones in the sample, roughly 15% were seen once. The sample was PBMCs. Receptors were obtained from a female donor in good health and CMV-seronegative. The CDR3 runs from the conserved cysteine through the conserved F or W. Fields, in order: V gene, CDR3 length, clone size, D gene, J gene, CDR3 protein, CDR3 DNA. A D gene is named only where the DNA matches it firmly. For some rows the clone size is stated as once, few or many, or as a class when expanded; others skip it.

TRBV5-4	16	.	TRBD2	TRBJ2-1	CASSLAGAGGDNEQFF	TGTGCCAGCAGCTTGGCCGGGGCGGGGGGGGACAATGAGCAGTTCTTC
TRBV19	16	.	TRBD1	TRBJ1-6	CASSLGQGGTNSPLHF	TGTGCCAGTAGCCTAGGACAGGGCGGGACGAATTCACCCCTCCACTTT
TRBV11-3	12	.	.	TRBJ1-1	CASSFGGTEAFF	TGTGCCAGCAGCTTCGGGGGCACTGAAGCTTTCTTT
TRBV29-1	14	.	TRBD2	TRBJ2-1	CSVPTSGTHNEQFF	TGCAGCGTCCCGACTAGCGGGACCCACAATGAGCAGTTCTTC
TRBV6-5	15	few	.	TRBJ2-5	CASSYVSGGRKTQYF	TGTGCCAGCAGTTATGTGTCGGGTGGAAGAAAGACCCAGTACTTC
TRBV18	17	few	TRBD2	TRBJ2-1	CASSPPGAGGPSDEQFF	TGTGCCAGCTCACCACCGGGAGCGGGAGGGCCGAGCGATGAGCAGTTCTTC
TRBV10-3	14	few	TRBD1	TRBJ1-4	CAISEDRAFEKLFF	TGTGCCATCAGTGAGGACAGGGCTTTTGAAAAACTGTTTTTT
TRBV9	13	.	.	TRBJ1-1	CASSVRRNTEAFF	TGTGCCAGCAGCGTACGTAGGAACACTGAAGCTTTCTTT
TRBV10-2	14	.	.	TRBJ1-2	CASSSGFSNYGYTF	TGCGCCAGCAGTTCAGGGTTCTCTAACTATGGCTACACCTTC
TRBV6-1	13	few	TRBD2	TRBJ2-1	CASSGGGSDEQFF	TGTGCCAGCAGTGGGGGAGGGAGCGATGAGCAGTTCTTC
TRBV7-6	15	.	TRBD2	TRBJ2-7	CASSALAGERYEQYF	TGTGCCAGCAGCGCCCTAGCGGGGGAAAGGTACGAGCAGTACTTC